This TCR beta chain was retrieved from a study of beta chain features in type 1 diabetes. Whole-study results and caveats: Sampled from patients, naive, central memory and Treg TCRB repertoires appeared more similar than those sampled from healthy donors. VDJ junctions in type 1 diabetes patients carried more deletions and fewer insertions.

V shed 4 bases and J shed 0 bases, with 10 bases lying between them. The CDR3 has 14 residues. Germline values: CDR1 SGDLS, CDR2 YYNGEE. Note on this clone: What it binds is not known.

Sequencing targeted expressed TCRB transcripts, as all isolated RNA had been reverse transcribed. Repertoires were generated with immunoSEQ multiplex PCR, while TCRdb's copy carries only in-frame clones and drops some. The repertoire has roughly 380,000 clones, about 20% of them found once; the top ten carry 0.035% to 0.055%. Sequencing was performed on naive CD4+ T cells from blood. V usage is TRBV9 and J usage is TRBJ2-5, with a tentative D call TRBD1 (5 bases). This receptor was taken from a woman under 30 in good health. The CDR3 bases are TGTGCCAGCAGCACCGGACACTACCAAGAGACCCAGTACTTC. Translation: CASSTGHYQETQYF.